This section outlines one TCR beta chain sequence together with its context. The antigen is undetermined. CDR1 SNHLY and CDR2 FYNNEI come from the germline V gene. Trimming removed 4 bases from V and 8 bases from J; junction bases left unmatched: 6. The CDR3 has 16 amino acids. The PCR contained 60 Vbeta and 13 Jbeta primers. Sequenced by immunoSEQ multiplex PCR; TCRdb stores in-frame clones only, minus some. The top ten hold around 3.6% of the sample, which has approximately 120,000 clones, approximately 78% seen once. The data were taken from a study of cytomegalovirus exposure and HLA in healthy donors. Overall study results and limits: In an earlier analysis, about 87% or about 30%: the productive usage of most TCR beta V segments. When analyzed later, a missense DCLRE1C variant was found to be linked to TCR beta V- and J-gene trimming.

Sample: PBMCs. The chain uses TRBV2 and TRBJ2-4, with 15 bases fitting TRBD2. The sequence derives from a man aged 40-49 years in good health and CMV-seronegative. The CDR3 protein is CASSVGLAGGHDIQYF. CDR3 nucleotide sequence: TGTGCCAGCAGTGTAGGACTAGCGGGGGGGCATGACATTCAGTACTTC.